Listed below are T cell receptor beta chains from one sample, sequenced in a study of low-dose radiotherapy and immunotherapy resistance in tumors. TCRdb re-derived calls from the reads in MiXCR, one entry per CDR3 protein. The table shows 85,000 to 95,000 distinct CDR3 sequences, with more than 7.5% occurring only once. The sequencing here drew on PBMCs, taken before treatment. The receptor set was obtained from a male donor with prostate cancer. Each CDR3 is given without its conserved first and last residue. The order of the fields is V gene, CDR3 protein.

TRBV5-6 ASSLQGVVSPLH
TRBV6-2/TRBV6-3 ASSRPTSGRLQETQY
TRBV7-9 ASSPRARDEQY
TRBV7-2 ASSAAGTSGETQY
TRBV18 ASSPGLAGRQETQY
TRBV28 ASRSSGTGGTGELF
TRBV4-3 ASSQDRQGAYEQY
TRBV4-1 ASSQERGFNEKLF
TRBV14 ASSQEGPNIQY
TRBV6-2/TRBV6-3 ASSRLTSGRASYNEQF
TRBV20-1 SARVTATTYEQY
TRBV12-3/TRBV12-4 ASSFFGTGNTEAF
TRBV6-2/TRBV6-3 ASSFRESGELF
TRBV7-2 ASSLDPRLAGTNEQF
TRBV12-3/TRBV12-4 ASKLGSGASTDTQY
TRBV4-1 ASSRDSRGNQPQH
TRBV28 ASSISGRDYNEQF
TRBV12-3/TRBV12-4 ATEDRNSYNEQF
TRBV7-2 ASSVLSLRREIVNEQF
TRBV6-6 ASSPSPAASNQPQH
TRBV28 ASTNANTGELF
TRBV5-1 ASSLGAGQALEQY
TRBV11-3 ASSSGATNEQF
TRBV29-1 SVSPNQNQPQH
TRBV12-3/TRBV12-4 ASSNDGQGAYEQY
TRBV5-1 ASSWAGTVYNEQF
TRBV20-1 SAESGDSNQPQH
TRBV19 ASISPGANVLT
TRBV9 ASSPRRGGSYNEQF
TRBV20-1 SAPGETQY
TRBV28 ASSPVGNTDTQY
TRBV29-1 SVSPGSGQY
TRBV7-2 ASSFRAGAPYEQY
TRBV20-1 SASKGQATYEQY
TRBV12-3/TRBV12-4 ASSLQLAGTDTQY
TRBV27 ASTAVSTDTQY
TRBV7-3 ASSLIPPREAGANVLT
TRBV7-2 ASSLGRGGTETQY
TRBV6-2/TRBV6-3 ASSRGLGLPSTDTQY
TRBV30 AWSVGGFSTGELF
TRBV5-1 ASSPVGEYTGELF